The 12 T cell receptor beta chains in this list originate from one sample, sequenced in a study of OX40 agonist ivuxolimab in advanced cancers. Assay: immunoSEQ multiplex PCR; the TCRdb copy retains only in-frame clones and omits some. Altogether roughly 100,000 clones are present, roughly 84% being singletons, with the ten largest covering 1% to 1.3%. This specimen consisted of CD4+ or CD8+ T cells sorted from blood, obtained in a trial of the OX40 agonist ivuxolimab. The receptors here all came from an adult with an advanced solid tumor such as melanoma, head and neck, liver or kidney cancer.

The V gene is TRBV7-3, the J gene TRBJ2-1; 10 bases map to TRBD1. The germline V gene encodes CDR1 SGHTA and CDR2 FQGTGA. Trimming took 5 bases from V and 9 from J; bases not matched to a gene: 7. This CDR3 has 14 amino acids. CDR3 region: CASSRTGTGVEQFF. CDR3 sequence (DNA): TGTGCCAGCAGCCGGACCGGGACAGGGGTTGAGCAGTTCTTC. The full variable domain, rest sourced from reference TRBV7-3 and TRBJ2-1, is GAGVSQTPSNKVTEKGKYVELRCDPISGHTALYWYRQSLGQGPEFLIYFQGTGAADDSGLPNDRFFAVRPEGSVSTLKIQRTERGDSAVYLCASSRTGTGVEQFFGPGTRLTVL.

The J gene is TRBJ2-6, the V gene TRBV5-6; D tentatively reads TRBD1 or TRBD2 (5 bases each). This CDR3 has 15 residues. Germline CDR1 reads SGHDT; CDR2 reads YYEEEE. Trimming removed 4 bases at V and 4 bases at J, with 12 bases between. The CDR3 here is CASSPQGPGANVLTF. The DNA for the CDR3 is TGTGCCAGCAGCCCTCAGGGACCGGGGGCCAACGTCCTGACTTTC.

The chain employs TRBV19 and TRBJ1-2; D uncertain. Germline V gene data show CDR1 as LNHDA and CDR2 as SQIVND (reference sequence). The CDR3 loop spans 13 amino acids. Trimming took 0 bases from V and 8 from J, leaving 10 bases between them. The chain's CDR3 is CASSIDRDNGYTF. The CDR3 coding sequence is TGTGCCAGTAGTATAGATCGAGACAACGGCTACACCTTC. Using reference TRBV19 and TRBJ1-2 for the parts outside the CDR3, the full variable domain is DGGITQSPKYLFRKEGQNVTLSCEQNLNHDAMYWYRQDPGQGLRLIYYSQIVNDFQKGDIAEGYSVSREKKESFPLTVTSAQKNPTAFYLCASSIDRDNGYTFGSGTRLTVV.

This chain joins TRBV25-1 and TRBJ2-5; 11 nucleotides agree with TRBD1. Trimming removed 3 bases from V and 5 bases from J; junction bases left unmatched: 5. Germline V lookup: CDR1 MGHDK, CDR2 SYGVNS. The CDR3 extends over 15 amino acids. The CDR3 DNA reads as TGTGCCAGCAGTGATCGGGACAGGGGGGTGGAGACCCAGTACTTC. This encodes CASSDRDRGVETQYF.

The J gene is TRBJ1-4, the V gene TRBV9; 8 bases fit TRBD1. CDR1 and CDR2 (germline): SGDLS, YYNGEE. Germline trimming cut 3 bases from V and 3 bases from J; bases unmatched to any gene: 7. This CDR3 comprises 16 residues. CDR3 residues: CASSASGGAPNEKLFF. The CDR3 nucleotides are TGTGCCAGCAGCGCCTCAGGGGGCGCTCCTAATGAAAAACTGTTTTTT.

This chain links TRBV7-2 with TRBJ1-6, with D possibly being TRBD1 (5 bases). The CDR3 has 16 amino acids. Germline V lookup: CDR1 SGHTA, CDR2 FQGNSA. Trimming took 5 bases from V and 5 from J, leaving 16 bases between them. CDR3 residues: CASSPTGAGDNSPLHF. In nucleotides, the CDR3 is TGTGCCAGCAGCCCCACTGGGGCAGGAGATAATTCACCCCTCCACTTT.

V usage is TRBV12-5 and J usage is TRBJ2-7, with D uncertain. V lost 6 bases and J 4 bases, leaving 10 bases between the germline ends. Germline V gene data show CDR1 as LGHNT and CDR2 as FRNRAP. CDR3 length: 12 residues. Written as DNA, the CDR3 is TGTGCTAGTGGGAACCGGGCTTACGAGCAGTACTTC. Amino acids: CASGNRAYEQYF.

This clone was counted a few times. This sequence joins TRBV7-2 and TRBJ1-6; the D is unclear. CDR1 SGHTA and CDR2 FQGNSA come from the germline V gene. The germline V and J ends were trimmed by 5 bases and 5 bases, with 10 bases remaining between them. The CDR3 covers 14 residues. The CDR3 coding sequence is TGTGCCAGCAGCCCCGGTCCGGATAATTCACCCCTCCACTTT. Translation: CASSPGPDNSPLHF.

CDR3 in DNA: TGTGCCAGCGGACTCCGGGGACAACGGAACACTGAAGCTTTCTTT. This translates into CASGLRGQRNTEAFF. The chain combines TRBV16 with TRBJ1-1; possible D gene TRBD1, 6 bases. The germline gives CDR1 KGHSY, CDR2 FQNENV. The ends were cut back, 8 bases at V and 1 base at J, with 17 bases in the middle. This CDR3 spans 15 amino acids.

The chain couples TRBV10-3 to TRBJ1-2, with D perhaps TRBD1 (6 bases). The V end was cut by 6 bases, the J end by 3 bases, with 11 bases between. Germline CDR1 and CDR2: ENHRY and SYGVKD. The CDR3 length is 13 residues. This chain's CDR3 is CAIRRDNDYGYTF. DNA of the CDR3: TGTGCCATCAGACGGGACAACGACTATGGCTACACCTTC.

To note about this clone: The junction and the germline gene differ at one end; a read error may be behind it. This chain connects TRBV5-4 to TRBJ2-5; 8 bases are a match to TRBD2. Germline V gene sequence: CDR1 SGHNT, CDR2 YYREEE (reference sequence). The CDR3 is 17 amino acids. CDR3 sequence: CASSSSRNAGGQGTQYF. CDR3 DNA sequence: TGTGCCAGCAGCTCCTCGAGGAATGCGGGGGGCCAAGGGACCCAGTACTTC.

This clone appeared once. This chain uses TRBV28 with TRBJ2-2; 8 positions match TRBD1. This CDR3 region has 14 residues. Germline CDR1 reads MDHEN; CDR2 reads SYDVKM. After removal of 6 bases from V and 3 bases from J, the junction contained 3 bases not matched to a gene. The CDR3 nucleotides are TGTGCCAGCAGAGTGACAGGGGACACCGGGGAGCTGTTTTTT. It encodes CASRVTGDTGELFF.